One sample yielded the 13 T cell receptor beta chains listed below, sequenced in a study of T cell changes during pregnancy in multiple sclerosis. Produced via immunoSEQ multiplex PCR; TCRdb's table is partial and in-frame only. The sample has approximately 37,000 clones, just over 90% seen once; the top ten hold 0.61%. The sample in question was CD4+ T cells from peripheral blood mononuclear cells, obtained in the third trimester of pregnancy. These receptors all stem from a female donor with multiple sclerosis, enrolled in a pregnancy study.

This chain joins TRBV2 and TRBJ1-3; D is undetermined. Trimming cost V 4 bases and J 2 bases, with 12 bases left between them. Germline V gene data show CDR1 as SNHLY and CDR2 as FYNNEI. The CDR3 consists of 15 residues. The CDR3 reads CASSAGDIPGNTIYF. CDR3 coding DNA: TGTGCCAGCAGTGCTGGCGACATCCCTGGAAACACCATATATTTT.

The chain carries TRBV4-1 and TRBJ1-5, with D tentatively TRBD1 (6 bases). Trimming cost V 2 bases and J 0 bases, with 11 bases left between them. The CDR3 sequence is 16 residues long. Germline loops: CDR1 MGHRA, CDR2 YSYEKL. The CDR3 spells CASSQTGPYSNQPQHF. CDR3 sequence (DNA): TGCGCCAGCAGCCAAACAGGGCCGTATAGCAATCAGCCCCAGCATTTT.

The chain is built from TRBV10-3 and TRBJ1-3, with D possibly TRBD1 on 5 matching bases. Trimming removed 6 bases at V and 3 bases at J, with 18 bases between. CDR1 and CDR2 (germline): ENHRY, SYGVKD. The CDR3 contains 16 residues. CDR3 protein: CAISGGVQYDGNTIYF. CDR3 sequence (DNA): TGTGCCATCAGCGGGGGGGTGCAATATGATGGAAACACCATATATTTT.

The chain recombines TRBV7-3 with TRBJ2-1; TRBD2 matches at 15 bases. The CDR3 totals 15 residues. Germline values: CDR1 SGHTA, CDR2 FQGTGA. Trimming removed 6 bases from V and 9 bases from J; junction bases left unmatched: 6. The CDR3 coding sequence is TGTGCCAGCAGTCTTGGGACTAGCGGGAGGAGTGAGCAGTTCTTC. Translation: CASSLGTSGRSEQFF.

The V call is TRBV28, the J call TRBJ2-7; 8 nucleotides align to TRBD1. CDR1 and CDR2 from the germline V gene are MDHEN and SYDVKM. This CDR3 spans 13 amino acids. V was pared by 7 bases and J by 2 bases, with 4 bases of the junction left unmatched. The chain's CDR3 is CASTETGAYEQYF. The CDR3 region has the DNA TGTGCCAGCACCGAGACAGGGGCCTACGAGCAGTACTTC.

DNA of the CDR3: TGCGCCAGCAGCTTCGGCGACAGGGTGAGGGATGAGCAGTTCTTC. Translated, it gives CASSFGDRVRDEQFF. The chain is built from TRBV5-1 and TRBJ2-1; TRBD1 matches at 7 bases. The CDR3 extends over 15 amino acids. Trimming cost V 2 bases and J 8 bases; bases outside gene matches: 10. Germline lookup yields CDR1 SGHRS and CDR2 YFSETQ.

This chain links TRBV4-2 with TRBJ2-3, with TRBD1 matching over 7 bases. The V segment lost 6 bases and the J segment 2 bases; nucleotides outside the gene matches: 11. The CDR3 sequence is 16 residues long. Germline-derived CDR1 and CDR2 are LGHNA and YNFKEQ. CDR3 in amino acids: CASSVTGTDPTDTQYF. The CDR3 coding sequence is TGTGCCAGCAGTGTCACCGGGACAGACCCCACAGATACGCAGTATTTT.

The J gene is TRBJ1-3, the V gene TRBV10-3; 7 bases map to TRBD1. After removal of 6 bases from V and 3 bases from J, the junction contained 8 bases not matched to a gene. Germline V CDR1 and CDR2: ENHRY, SYGVKD. The CDR3 sequence is 15 residues long. CDR3 region: CAIRSGGGYGNTIYF. As DNA, the CDR3 is TGTGCCATCAGATCGGGAGGGGGCTATGGAAACACCATATATTTT.

V is TRBV7-2 and J is TRBJ2-7, with D tentatively TRBD1 (6 bases). The CDR3 is 15 amino acids. Germline CDR1 is SGHTA and CDR2 is FQGNSA. V was trimmed by 1 base and J by 0 bases, leaving 10 bases between them. This CDR3 is CASSLEGTFSYEQYF. The CDR3 region has the DNA TGTGCCAGCAGCTTAGAGGGGACATTCTCCTACGAGCAGTACTTC.

The chain carries TRBV4-1 and TRBJ2-3; D remains unclear. The ends were cut back, 0 bases at V and 1 base at J, with 8 bases in the middle. The CDR3 consists of 15 residues. CDR1 and CDR2 (germline): MGHRA, YSYEKL. The CDR3 here is CASSQDGLRTDTQYF. CDR3 DNA sequence: TGCGCCAGCAGCCAAGATGGCCTTCGCACAGATACGCAGTATTTT.

The genes are TRBV6-6 and TRBJ1-3; no reliable D call. Germline V gene sequence: CDR1 MNHNY, CDR2 SVGAGI (reference sequence). This CDR3 has 12 residues. V was pared by 4 bases and J by 8 bases, with 9 bases between. The CDR3 DNA sequence: TGTGCCAGCAGTTCCCCGGGGTACACCATATATTTT. Its protein is CASSSPGYTIYF.

The genes are TRBV11-2 and TRBJ1-4, with TRBD1 matching 7 bases. CDR1 is SGHAT, CDR2 FQNNGV, per germline. With 0 bases clipped from V and 5 bases from J, the junction kept 18 bases outside the gene matches. CDR3 length: 20 residues. CDR3 sequence: CASSLDTRDRANRVNEKLFF. The CDR3 bases are TGTGCCAGCAGCTTAGATACTCGGGACAGAGCTAATAGGGTCAATGAAAAACTGTTTTTT.

The chain carries TRBV4-1 and TRBJ2-1; TRBD2 is a possible D gene (5 bases). The V gene's germline CDR1 is MGHRA and CDR2 YSYEKL. CDR3 length: 17 residues. Trimming pared 4 bases from V and 4 bases from J, leaving 20 bases between. This CDR3 is CASSPSMTFSGYNEQFF. As DNA, the CDR3 is TGCGCCAGCAGCCCGTCAATGACGTTTTCGGGGTACAATGAGCAGTTCTTC.